This T cell receptor beta chain emerged from a study of T-cell memory formation after mild COVID-19. Germline values: CDR1 SGDLS, CDR2 YYNGEE. CDR3 length: 15 amino acids. V was pared by 3 bases and J by 7 bases, with 17 bases between. TCRdb re-called the 5' RACE reads with MiXCR, one entry per CDR3 protein. The table shows about 16,000 distinct CDR3 sequences, with 23% occurring only once. Study results and caveats: The study found contracting CD4+ clones mainly in CM and EM and contracting CD8+ clones in EMRA.

This clonotype was seen repeatedly, ten times or more. Its antigen is unidentified. The source material was PBMCs or a T cell subset sorted from them (not recorded which). The TCR comes from a man between 18 and 29 years old who had mild COVID-19 (a few samples of this study predate the infection). Cell type and time point are not known. The chain carries TRBV9 and TRBJ1-5, with D possibly being TRBD1 (5 bases). In DNA, the CDR3 is TGTGCCAGCAGCGGGGGGGACGCCCCAATCCAGCCCCAGCATTTT. This translates into CASSGGDAPIQPQHF.